This T cell receptor beta chain was recovered during a study of human T cells and chemical hapten exposure. Study conclusions and caveats: DPC sensitization produced no change in TCRs with frequency above 1 in 1000. Expanded TCRs clustered into significantly more large CDR3 similarity groups than controls, the analysis revealed.

The sample's time point: patch test 2, 6 weeks after DPC sensitization. Specified treatment: therapeutic diphenylcyclopropenone sensitization with weekly scalp DPC. For this clonotype: Its antigen remains unknown.

TCRdb used MiXCR to reprocess the RACE reads, holding one entry per CDR3 protein. The repertoire holds about 55,000 distinct CDR3 sequences, with about 9.9% as singletons. CDR1 is MDHEN, CDR2 SYDVKM, per germline. CDR3 size: 14 residues. The V end lost 10 bases, the J end lost 5 bases, and 17 bases lay between the germline ends. V and J are TRBV28 and TRBJ2-2; no definite D call. The sequenced sample was whole blood, obtained in connection with sensitization to the hapten diphenylcyclopropenone (DPC). This sequence originates from a woman in her forties or fifties with alopecia areata. Some clones in this sample may be carry-over from other donors' samples. The CDR3 region is CATLTPTPTGELFF. CDR3 coding DNA: TGTGCCACTTTAACCCCTACCCCGACCGGGGAGCTGTTTTTT.